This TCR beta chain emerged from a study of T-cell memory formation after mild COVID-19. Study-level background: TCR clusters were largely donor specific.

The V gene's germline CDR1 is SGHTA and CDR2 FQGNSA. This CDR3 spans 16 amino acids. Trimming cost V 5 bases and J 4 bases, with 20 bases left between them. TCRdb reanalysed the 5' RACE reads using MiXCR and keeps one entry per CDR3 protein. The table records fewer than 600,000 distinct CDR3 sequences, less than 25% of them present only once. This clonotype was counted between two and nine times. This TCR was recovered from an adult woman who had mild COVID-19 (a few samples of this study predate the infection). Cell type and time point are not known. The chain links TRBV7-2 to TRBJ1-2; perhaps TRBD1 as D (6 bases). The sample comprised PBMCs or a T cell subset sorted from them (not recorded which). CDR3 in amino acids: CASSPSGLGAGYGYTF. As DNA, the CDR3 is TGTGCCAGCAGCCCCTCCGGACTGGGGGCAGGCTATGGCTACACCTTC.